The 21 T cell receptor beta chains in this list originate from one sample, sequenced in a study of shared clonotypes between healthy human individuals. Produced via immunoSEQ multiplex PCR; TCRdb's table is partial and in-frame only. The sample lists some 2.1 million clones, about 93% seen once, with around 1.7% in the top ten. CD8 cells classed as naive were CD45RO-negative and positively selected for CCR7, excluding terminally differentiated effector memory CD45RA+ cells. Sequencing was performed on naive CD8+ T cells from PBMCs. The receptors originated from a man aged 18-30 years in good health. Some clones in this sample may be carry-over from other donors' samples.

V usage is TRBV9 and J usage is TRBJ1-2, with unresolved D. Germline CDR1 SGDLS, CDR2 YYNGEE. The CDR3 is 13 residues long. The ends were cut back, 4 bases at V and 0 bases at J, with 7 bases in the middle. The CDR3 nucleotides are TGTGCCAGCAGCTCATCAGCTAACTATGGCTACACCTTC. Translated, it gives CASSSSANYGYTF.

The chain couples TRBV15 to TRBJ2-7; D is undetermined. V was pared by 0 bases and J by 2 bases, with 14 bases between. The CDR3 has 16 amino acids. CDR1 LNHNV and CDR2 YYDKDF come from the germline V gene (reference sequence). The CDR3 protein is CATSREGGLTTYEQYF. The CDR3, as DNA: TGTGCCACCAGCAGAGAAGGCGGTCTCACGACCTACGAGCAGTACTTC.

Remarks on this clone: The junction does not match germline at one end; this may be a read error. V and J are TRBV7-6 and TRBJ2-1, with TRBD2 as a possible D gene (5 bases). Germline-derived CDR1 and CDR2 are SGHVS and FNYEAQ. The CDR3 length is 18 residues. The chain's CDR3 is CASSLALNIGWLNNEQFF. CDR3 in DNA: TGTGCCAGCAGCCTAGCACTTAACATAGGGTGGTTGAACAATGAGCAGTTCTTC.

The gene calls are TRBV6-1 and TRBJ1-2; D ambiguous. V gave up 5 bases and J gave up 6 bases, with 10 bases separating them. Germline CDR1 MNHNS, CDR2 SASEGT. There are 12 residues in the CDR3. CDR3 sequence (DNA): TGTGCCAGCAGTCGATGGATTGATGGCTACACCTTC. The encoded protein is CASSRWIDGYTF.

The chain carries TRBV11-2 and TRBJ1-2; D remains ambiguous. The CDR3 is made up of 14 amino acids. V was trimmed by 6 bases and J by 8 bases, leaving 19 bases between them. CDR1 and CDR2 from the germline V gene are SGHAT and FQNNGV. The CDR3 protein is CASRSRGGEGGYTF. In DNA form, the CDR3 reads TGTGCCAGCAGATCCCGAGGCGGCGAGGGAGGCTACACCTTC.

The CDR3 DNA reads as TGCGCCAGCAGTGAGGTTTGGCTAGCGGGAGCCAATGAGCAGTTCTTC. This gives the protein CASSEVWLAGANEQFF. This sequence joins TRBV10-2 and TRBJ2-1, with TRBD2 matching 10 bases. Unmatched junction bases numbered 7, after V lost 2 bases and J lost 6 bases. The CDR3 contains 16 residues. Germline CDR1 WSHSY, CDR2 SAAADI.

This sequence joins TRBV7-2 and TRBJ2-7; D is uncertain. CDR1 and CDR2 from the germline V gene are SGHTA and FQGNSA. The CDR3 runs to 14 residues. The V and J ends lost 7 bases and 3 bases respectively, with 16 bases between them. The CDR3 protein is CASTTLAIHYEQYF. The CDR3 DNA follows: TGTGCCAGCACCACTTTGGCTATCCACTACGAGCAGTACTTC.

CDR3 DNA sequence: TGTGCCAGCAGTTCCCCCCCCGGGGCGCAGTATTTT. It codes for CASSSPPGAQYF. The chain links TRBV28 to TRBJ2-3, with D possibly being TRBD2 (5 bases). The germline gives CDR1 MDHEN, CDR2 SYDVKM. Trimming removed 4 bases at V and 10 bases at J, with 12 bases between. CDR3 length: 12 residues.

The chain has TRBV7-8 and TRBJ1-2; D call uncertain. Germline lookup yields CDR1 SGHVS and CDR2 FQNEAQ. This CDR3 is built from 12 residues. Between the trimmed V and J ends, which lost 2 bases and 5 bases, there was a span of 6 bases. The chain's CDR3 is CASSLREYGYTF. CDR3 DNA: TGTGCCAGCAGCTTAAGAGAATATGGCTACACCTTC.

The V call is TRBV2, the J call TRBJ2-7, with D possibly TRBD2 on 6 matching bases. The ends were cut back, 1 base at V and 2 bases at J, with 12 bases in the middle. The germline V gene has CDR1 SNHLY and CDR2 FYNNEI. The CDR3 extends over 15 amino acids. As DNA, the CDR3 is TGTGCCAGCAGTGAAGGGACTATCACTACCTACGAGCAGTACTTC. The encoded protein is CASSEGTITTYEQYF.

The CDR3 DNA sequence: TGTGCCAGCAGCCCTAGCGGAGTGTACGAGCAGTACTTC. Translation gives CASSPSGVYEQYF. The chain combines TRBV7-8 with TRBJ2-7; 7 bases fit TRBD2. The CDR3 is made up of 13 amino acids. Germline trimming cut 5 bases from V and 4 bases from J; bases unmatched to any gene: 5. Germline V CDR1 and CDR2: SGHVS, FQNEAQ. The full variable domain, with the rest looked up from reference TRBV7-8 and TRBJ2-7, is GAGVSQSPRYKVAKRGQDVALRCDPISGHVSLFWYQQALGQGPEFLTYFQNEAQLDKSGLPSDRFFAERPEGSVSTLKIQRTQQEDSAVYLCASSPSGVYEQYFGPGTRLTVT.

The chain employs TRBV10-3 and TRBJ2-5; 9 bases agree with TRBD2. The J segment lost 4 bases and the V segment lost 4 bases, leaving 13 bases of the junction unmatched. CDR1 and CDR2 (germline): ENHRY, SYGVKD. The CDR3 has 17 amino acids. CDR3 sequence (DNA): TGTGCCATCAGTGGCCATGGGGTAGCGGGAGAGAGAGAGACCCAGTACTTC. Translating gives CAISGHGVAGERETQYF.

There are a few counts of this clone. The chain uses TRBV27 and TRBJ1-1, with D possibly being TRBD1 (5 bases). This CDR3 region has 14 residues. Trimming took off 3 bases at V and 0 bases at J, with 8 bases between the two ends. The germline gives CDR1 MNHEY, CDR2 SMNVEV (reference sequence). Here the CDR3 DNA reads TGTGCCAGCAGTTTCGGGGCCATGAACACTGAAGCTTTCTTT. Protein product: CASSFGAMNTEAFF.

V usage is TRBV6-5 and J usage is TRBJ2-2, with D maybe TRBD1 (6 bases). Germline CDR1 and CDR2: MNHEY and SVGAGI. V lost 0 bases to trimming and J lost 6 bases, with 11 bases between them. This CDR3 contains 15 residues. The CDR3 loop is CASSYSNRAAGELFF. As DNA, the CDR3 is TGTGCCAGCAGTTACTCTAACAGGGCAGCCGGGGAGCTGTTTTTT.

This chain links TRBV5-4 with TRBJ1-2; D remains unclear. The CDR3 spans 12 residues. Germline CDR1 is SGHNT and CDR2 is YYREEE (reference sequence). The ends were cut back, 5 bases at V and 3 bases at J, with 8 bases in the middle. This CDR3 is CASSITDYGYTF. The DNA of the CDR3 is TGTGCCAGCAGTATTACGGACTATGGCTACACCTTC.

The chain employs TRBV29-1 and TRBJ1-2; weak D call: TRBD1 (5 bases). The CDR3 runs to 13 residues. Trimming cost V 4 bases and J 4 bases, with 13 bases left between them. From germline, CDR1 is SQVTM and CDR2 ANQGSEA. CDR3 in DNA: TGCAGCGTTGTGGGGCCATTGTCCTATGGCTACACCTTC. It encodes CSVVGPLSYGYTF.

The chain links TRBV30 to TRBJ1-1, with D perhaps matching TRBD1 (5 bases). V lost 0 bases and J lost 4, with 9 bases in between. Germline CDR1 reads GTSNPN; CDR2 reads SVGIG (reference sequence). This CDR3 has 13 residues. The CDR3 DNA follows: TGTGCCTGGAGTGTAGAGGGGTTCACTGAAGCTTTCTTT. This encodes CAWSVEGFTEAFF. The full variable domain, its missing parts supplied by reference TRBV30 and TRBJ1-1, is SQTIHQWPATLVQPVGSPLSLECTVEGTSNPNLYWYRQAAGRGLQLLFYSVGIGQISSEVPQNLSASRPQDRQFILSSKKLLLSDSGFYLCAWSVEGFTEAFFGQGTRLTVV.

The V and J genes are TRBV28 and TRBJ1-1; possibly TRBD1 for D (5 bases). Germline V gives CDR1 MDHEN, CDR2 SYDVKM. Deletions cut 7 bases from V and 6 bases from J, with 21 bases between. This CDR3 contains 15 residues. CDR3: CASTHARGVGAEAFF. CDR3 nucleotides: TGTGCCAGCACCCACGCGAGAGGGGTTGGGGCTGAAGCTTTCTTT.

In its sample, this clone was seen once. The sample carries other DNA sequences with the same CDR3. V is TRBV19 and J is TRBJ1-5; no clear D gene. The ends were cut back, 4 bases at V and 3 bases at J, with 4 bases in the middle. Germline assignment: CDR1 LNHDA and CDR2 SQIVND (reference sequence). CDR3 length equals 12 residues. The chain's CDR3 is CASSTLNQPQHF. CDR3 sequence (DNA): TGTGCCAGTAGTACCCTCAATCAGCCCCAGCATTTT.

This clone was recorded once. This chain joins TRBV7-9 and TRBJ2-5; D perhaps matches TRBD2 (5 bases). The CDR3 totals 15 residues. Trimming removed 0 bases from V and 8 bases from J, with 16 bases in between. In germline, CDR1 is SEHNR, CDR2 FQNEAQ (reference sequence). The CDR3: CASSLAPGEGSTQYF. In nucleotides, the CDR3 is TGTGCCAGCAGCTTAGCCCCGGGCGAGGGAAGTACCCAGTACTTC.

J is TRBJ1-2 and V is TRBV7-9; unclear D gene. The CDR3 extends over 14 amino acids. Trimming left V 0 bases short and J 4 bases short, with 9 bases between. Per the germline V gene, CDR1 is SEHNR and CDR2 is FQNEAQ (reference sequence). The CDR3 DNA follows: TGTGCCAGCAGCTTAGCACCGGGCGGCTATGGCTACACCTTC. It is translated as CASSLAPGGYGYTF.